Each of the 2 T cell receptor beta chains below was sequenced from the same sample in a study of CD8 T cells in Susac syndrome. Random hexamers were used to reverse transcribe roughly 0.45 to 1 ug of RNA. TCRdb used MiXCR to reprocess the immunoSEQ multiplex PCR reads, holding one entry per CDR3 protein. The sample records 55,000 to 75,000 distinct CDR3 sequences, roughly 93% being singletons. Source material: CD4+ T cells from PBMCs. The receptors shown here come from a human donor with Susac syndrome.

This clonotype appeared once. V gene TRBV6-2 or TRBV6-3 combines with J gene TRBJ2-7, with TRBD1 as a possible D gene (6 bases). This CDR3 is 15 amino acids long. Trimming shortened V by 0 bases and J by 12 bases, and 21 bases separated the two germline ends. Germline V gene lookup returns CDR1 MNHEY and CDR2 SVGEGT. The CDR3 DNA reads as TGTGCCAGCAGTTACTCCGGGACACCGACCACCACTCCGTACTTC. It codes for CASSYSGTPTTTPYF.

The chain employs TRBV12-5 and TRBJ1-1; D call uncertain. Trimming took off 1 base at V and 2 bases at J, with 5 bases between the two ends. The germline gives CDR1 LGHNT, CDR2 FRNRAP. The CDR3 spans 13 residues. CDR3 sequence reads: CASGLATNTEAFF. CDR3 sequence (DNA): TGTGCTAGTGGTTTGGCGACAAACACTGAAGCTTTCTTT.